These T cell receptor beta chains were read from a single sample in a study of cytomegalovirus exposure and HLA in healthy donors. Data came from immunoSEQ multiplex PCR; TCRdb stores just in-frame clones and leaves some out. There are 80,000 to 100,000 clones in the sample; roughly two thirds occur only once, and about 2.5% lies in the top ten. Sequenced sample: PBMCs. The receptor set was obtained from a man in his fifties in good health and CMV-seronegative. CDR3s include the opening cysteine and the closing phenylalanine or tryptophan. Fields, in order: CDR3 protein, CDR3 DNA, J gene, clone size, D gene, V gene. The D gene is left open where the match is weak. Size tells how often a clone was seen (once, few, many) or the class of an expanded clone, and some rows leave it out.

CASSVGTGAQYF | TGTGCCAGCAGCGTGGGCACAGGGGCGCAGTATTTT | TRBJ2-3 | few | TRBD1 | TRBV9
CASSPKGLESNEQFF | TGTGCCAGCTCACCAAAAGGACTAGAATCGAATGAGCAGTTCTTC | TRBJ2-1 | - | TRBD2 | TRBV18
CAWSVWEGRVGPTDTQYF | TGTGCCTGGAGTGTATGGGAGGGCCGGGTCGGGCCCACAGATACGCAGTATTTT | TRBJ2-3 | - | TRBD2 | TRBV30
CASSQTAGQGGNYGYTF | TGTGCCAGCAGCCAGACAGCCGGACAGGGCGGGAACTACGGCTACACCTTC | TRBJ1-2 | - | TRBD1 | TRBV4-2
CASRRQSTNEKLFF | TGTGCCAGCAGGAGACAGTCAACTAATGAAAAACTGTTTTTT | TRBJ1-4 | few | - | TRBV6-5
CASSLGQGDGYTF | TGTGCCAGCAGCTTAGGACAGGGTGATGGCTACACCTTC | TRBJ1-2 | - | TRBD1 | TRBV7-2
CASSPRGQGPETQYF | TGTGCCAGCTCACCTAGGGGACAGGGTCCTGAGACCCAGTACTTC | TRBJ2-5 | - | TRBD1 | TRBV18
CASSQGETNGRNTIYF | TGCGCCAGCAGCCAAGGCGAGACAAATGGCCGGAACACCATATATTTT | TRBJ1-3 | - | - | TRBV4-1
CASSLNGQNQPQHF | TGTGCCAGCAGTTTAAACGGACAGAATCAGCCCCAGCATTTT | TRBJ1-5 | - | - | TRBV27
CASSQDEQSYGYTF | TGCGCCAGCAGCCAAGATGAACAGTCCTATGGCTACACCTTC | TRBJ1-2 | - | - | TRBV4-1
CASSSLPGNTGELFF | TGTGCCAGCAGTTCCCTGCCAGGGAACACCGGGGAGCTGTTTTTT | TRBJ2-2 | - | - | TRBV6-5
CASSQEGGAGYTF | TGCGCCAGCAGCCAAGAAGGGGGCGCGGGCTACACCTTC | TRBJ1-2 | - | TRBD1 | TRBV4-1
CASSWQSRQPQHF | TGTGCCAGCAGTTGGCAGTCGCGGCAGCCCCAGCATTTT | TRBJ1-5 | few | - | TRBV27
CASSGLRQVTDTQYF | TGTGCCAGCAGCGGGTTGCGCCAGGTCACAGATACGCAGTATTTT | TRBJ2-3 | once | - | TRBV5-8
CASSPTGLDTDTQYF | TGTGCCAGCAGCCCGACCGGACTAGACACAGATACGCAGTATTTT | TRBJ2-3 | - | TRBD2 | TRBV7-9
CASSFRLAGERWGTGELFF | TGTGCCAGCAGTTTTCGGCTAGCGGGAGAGAGGTGGGGCACCGGGGAGCTGTTTTTT | TRBJ2-2 | few | TRBD2 | TRBV28
CASSSDLIPTGNTEAFF | TGTGCCAGCAGTTCTGACCTTATACCGACAGGGAACACTGAAGCTTTCTTT | TRBJ1-1 | - | - | TRBV27